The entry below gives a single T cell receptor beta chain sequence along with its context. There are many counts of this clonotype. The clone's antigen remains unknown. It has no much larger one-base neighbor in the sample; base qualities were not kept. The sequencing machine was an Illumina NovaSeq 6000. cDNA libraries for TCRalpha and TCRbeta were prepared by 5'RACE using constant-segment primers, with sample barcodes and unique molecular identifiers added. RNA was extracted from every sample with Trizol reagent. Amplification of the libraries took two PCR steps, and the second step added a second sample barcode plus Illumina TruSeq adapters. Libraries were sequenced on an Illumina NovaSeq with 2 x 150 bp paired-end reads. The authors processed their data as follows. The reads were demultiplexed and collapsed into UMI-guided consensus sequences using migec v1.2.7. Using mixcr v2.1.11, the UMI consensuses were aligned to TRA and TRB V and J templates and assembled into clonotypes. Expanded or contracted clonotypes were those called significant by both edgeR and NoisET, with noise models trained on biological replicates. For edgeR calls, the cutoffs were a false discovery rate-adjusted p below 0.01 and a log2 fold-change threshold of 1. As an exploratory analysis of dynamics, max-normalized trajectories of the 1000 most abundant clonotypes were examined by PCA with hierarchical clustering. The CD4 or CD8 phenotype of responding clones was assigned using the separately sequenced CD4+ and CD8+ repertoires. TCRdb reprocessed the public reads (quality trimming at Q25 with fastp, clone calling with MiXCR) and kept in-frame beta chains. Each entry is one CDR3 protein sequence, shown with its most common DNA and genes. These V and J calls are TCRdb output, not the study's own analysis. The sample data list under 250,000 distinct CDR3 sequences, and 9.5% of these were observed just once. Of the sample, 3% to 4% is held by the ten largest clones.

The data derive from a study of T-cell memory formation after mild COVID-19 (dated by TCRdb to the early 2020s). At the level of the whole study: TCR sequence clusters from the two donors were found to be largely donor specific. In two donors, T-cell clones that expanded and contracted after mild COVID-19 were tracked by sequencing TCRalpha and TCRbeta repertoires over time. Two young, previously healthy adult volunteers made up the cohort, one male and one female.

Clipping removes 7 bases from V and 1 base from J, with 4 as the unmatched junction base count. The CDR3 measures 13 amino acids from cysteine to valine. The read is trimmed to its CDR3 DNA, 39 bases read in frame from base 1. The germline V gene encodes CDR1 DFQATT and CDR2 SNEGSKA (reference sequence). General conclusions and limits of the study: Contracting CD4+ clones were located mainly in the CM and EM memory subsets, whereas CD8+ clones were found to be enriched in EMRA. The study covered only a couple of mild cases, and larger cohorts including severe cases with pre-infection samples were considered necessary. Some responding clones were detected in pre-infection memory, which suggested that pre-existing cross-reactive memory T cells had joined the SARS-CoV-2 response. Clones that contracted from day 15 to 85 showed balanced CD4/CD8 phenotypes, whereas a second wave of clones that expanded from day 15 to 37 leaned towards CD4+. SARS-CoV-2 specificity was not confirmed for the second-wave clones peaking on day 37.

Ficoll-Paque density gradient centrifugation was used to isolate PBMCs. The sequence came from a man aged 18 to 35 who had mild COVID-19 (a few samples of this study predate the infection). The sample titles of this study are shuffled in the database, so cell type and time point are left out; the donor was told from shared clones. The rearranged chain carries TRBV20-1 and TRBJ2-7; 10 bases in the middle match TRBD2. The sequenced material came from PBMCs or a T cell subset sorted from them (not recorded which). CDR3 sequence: CSVAGGRSYEQYV. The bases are TGCAGTGTAGCGGGGGGAAGGTCCTACGAGCAGTACGTC.